The T cell receptor (beta chain) under discussion was sequenced for a study of spatial heterogeneity in lung cancer. Study in general: Median follow-up for sequenced PBMC samples was around two years after resection, when such samples existed.

From the 5' RACE reads, TCRdb called clonotypes with MiXCR, one entry per CDR3 protein. Of about 100,000 distinct CDR3 sequences in the sample, just under 20% are singletons; the top ten hold 20% to 25%. Time point of the sample: blood at routine non-recurrence follow-up after resection. No cells were sorted before sequencing. The whole RNA sequenced was extracted from tumor, nontumor lung or frozen PBMC. This clonotype originated in a male donor with early-stage non-small cell lung cancer. The source material was PBMCs, sampled at follow-up.

The CDR3 nucleotides read TGCAGCGTTCGGACAGTAAATTCACCCCTCCACTTT. Protein: CSVRTVNSPLHF. The gene calls are TRBV29-1 and TRBJ1-6, with a possible D match to TRBD1 (6 bases). Germline CDR1 is SQVTM and CDR2 is ANQGSEA. This CDR3 contains 12 residues. Deletions cut 5 bases from V and 7 bases from J, with 9 bases between. Supplemented by reference TRBV29-1 and TRBJ1-6, the full variable domain reads SAVISQKPSRDICQRGTSLTIQCQVDSQVTMMFWYRQQPGQSLTLIATANQGSEATYESGFVIDKFPISRPNLTFSTLTVSNMSPEDSSIYLCSVRTVNSPLHFGNGTRLTVT.